This entry lists 31 T cell receptor beta chains sequenced from one sample in a study of T-cell reconstitution after alpha-beta-depleted transplantation in children. Preparation of the TCRbeta library used unique molecular identifiers. TCRdb reanalysed the PCR reads using MiXCR and keeps one entry per CDR3 protein. The sample carries hundreds of thousands of distinct CDR3 sequences, 16% recorded once. This specimen consisted of PBMCs from the stem cell graft donor, obtained from the stem cell graft. The receptor source for this set is a human donor who donated a stem cell graft to a child with acute myeloid leukemia.

J is TRBJ2-2 and V is TRBV12-3 or TRBV12-4; possible D gene TRBD2, 7 bases. CDR3 length: 15 amino acids. Trimming removed 10 bases from V and 6 bases from J, with 21 bases in between. The CDR3, as DNA: TGTGCCACGCGGGGGCTTTCGATTGGGGCCGGGGAGCTGTTTTTT. Its protein is CATRGLSIGAGELFF.

This clonotype turned up a few times. The chain recombines TRBV20-1 with TRBJ1-2; D ambiguous. Trimming removed 3 bases at V and 6 bases at J, with 5 bases between. CDR1 and CDR2 (germline): DFQATT, SNEGSKA (reference sequence). This CDR3 comprises 10 residues. The CDR3 DNA follows: TGCAGTGCTAGTATGGATGGCTACACCTTC. Its translation is CSASMDGYTF.

The chain carries TRBV7-2 and TRBJ1-5; D gene unclear. V gave up 0 bases and J gave up 6 bases, with 12 bases separating them. This CDR3 comprises 15 residues. Germline V gene lookup returns CDR1 SGHTA and CDR2 FQGNSA. The CDR3 loop reads CASSLALGDAQPQHF. The CDR3 nucleotides read TGTGCCAGCAGCTTAGCTCTCGGGGATGCTCAGCCCCAGCATTTT.

This clonotype was observed a handful of times. V usage is TRBV7-6 and J usage is TRBJ1-5; D might be TRBD1 (6 bases). This CDR3 contains 15 residues. Trimming removed 0 bases at V and 3 bases at J, with 9 bases between. Germline V CDR1 and CDR2: SGHVS, FNYEAQ. The CDR3 loop reads CASSLAQGFNQPQHF. CDR3 nucleotide sequence: TGTGCCAGCAGCTTAGCACAGGGATTCAATCAGCCCCAGCATTTT.

The chain couples TRBV12-3 or TRBV12-4 to TRBJ1-5; perhaps TRBD1 as D (5 bases). This CDR3 is built from 15 residues. Trimming took 4 bases from V and 1 from J, leaving 11 bases between them. Here the CDR3 reads CASSYRDQSNQPQHF. CDR3 sequence (DNA): TGTGCCAGCAGTTACCGGGACCAAAGCAATCAGCCCCAGCATTTT.

Many counts were recorded for this clonotype. This chain uses TRBV29-1 with TRBJ2-7; D unclear. V shed 5 bases and J shed 1 base, with 9 bases lying between them. There are 12 residues in the CDR3. CDR1 is SQVTM and CDR2 is ANQGSEA in the germline V gene. CDR3 sequence: CSVSLHSYEQYF. The CDR3 DNA follows: TGCAGCGTTAGTCTCCATTCCTACGAGCAGTACTTC.

V gene TRBV9 combines with J gene TRBJ2-3; maybe TRBD1 (6 bases). This CDR3 comprises 15 residues. CDR1 and CDR2 (germline): SGDLS, YYNGEE. V lost 3 bases, J lost 3 bases, and 14 bases lay in between. The CDR3: CASSAQGGLTDTQYF. DNA for the CDR3: TGTGCCAGCAGCGCCCAAGGGGGTCTGACAGATACGCAGTATTTT.

The chain has TRBV7-9 and TRBJ1-5; D is possibly TRBD1 (6 bases). Trimming shortened V by 5 bases and J by 1 base, and 18 bases separated the two germline ends. Germline V gene data show CDR1 as SEHNR and CDR2 as FQNEAQ (reference sequence). The length of the CDR3 is 17 residues. CDR3 coding DNA: TGTGCCAGCAGCGCCGAGGGGGGCGTAGGAAGCAATCAGCCCCAGCATTTT. This gives the protein CASSAEGGVGSNQPQHF. Variable domain in full (rest from reference TRBV7-9 and TRBJ1-5): DTGVSQNPRHKITKRGQNVTFRCDPISEHNRLYWYRQTLGQGPEFLTYFQNEAQLEKSRLLSDRFSAERPKGSFSTLEIQRTEQGDSAMYLCASSAEGGVGSNQPQHFGDGTRLSIL.

V is TRBV7-2 and J is TRBJ1-2, with D perhaps TRBD1 (5 bases). V was trimmed by 2 bases and J by 12 bases, leaving 16 bases between them. Germline values: CDR1 SGHTA, CDR2 FQGNSA. CDR3 size: 13 residues. The CDR3 reads CASSLFRDGVHTF. Written as DNA, the CDR3 is TGTGCCAGCAGCTTATTCCGGGACGGTGTGCACACCTTC.

The V and J genes are TRBV18 and TRBJ2-2, with 7 bases fitting TRBD1. V was clipped by 5 bases and J by 3 bases; unmatched bases: 6. Germline CDR1 is KGHSH and CDR2 is LQKENI. This CDR3 contains 15 residues. Written as DNA, the CDR3 is TGTGCCAGCTCAACAGGGCAGGGGGACACCGGGGAGCTGTTTTTT. It is translated as CASSTGQGDTGELFF.

This clonotype appeared a few times. This sequence joins TRBV5-5 and TRBJ2-7; a possible D gene is TRBD1 (6 bases). From germline, CDR1 is SGHKS and CDR2 YYEKEE (reference sequence). The CDR3 has 11 residues. Trimming pared 0 bases from V and 11 bases from J, leaving 9 bases between. DNA for the CDR3: TGTGCCAGCAGCTTGGGACAGGAAAAGTACGTC. This encodes CASSLGQEKYV.

The rearrangement links TRBV10-3 to TRBJ2-5, with D possibly TRBD2 on 6 matching bases. The germline V gene encodes CDR1 ENHRY and CDR2 SYGVKD. Between the trimmed V and J ends, which lost 6 bases and 1 base, there was a span of 15 bases. The CDR3 has 15 amino acids. The CDR3: CAISEGPGSQETQYF. The CDR3 DNA is TGTGCCATCAGCGAAGGTCCCGGGAGCCAAGAGACCCAGTACTTC.

The chain's CDR3 is CASSDRGLAGSSYNEQFF. The CDR3 DNA is TGTGCCAGCAGTGATCGGGGACTAGCGGGAAGCTCCTACAATGAGCAGTTCTTC. The genes are TRBV6-4 and TRBJ2-1; 13 bases are shared with TRBD2. V was clipped by 3 bases and J by 0 bases; unmatched bases: 5. This CDR3 contains 18 residues. Germline CDR1 and CDR2: MRHNA and SNTAGT.

This clonotype was seen ten or more times. The chain recombines TRBV11-2 with TRBJ2-3; 8 nucleotides match TRBD2. This CDR3 region has 15 residues. Germline CDR1 reads SGHAT; CDR2 reads FQNNGV. Unmatched junction bases numbered 9, after V lost 4 bases and J lost 6 bases. The CDR3 coding sequence is TGTGCCAGCAGCTCATTAGCGGGGTCAGGGGATACGCAGTATTTT. This codes for CASSSLAGSGDTQYF.

In this sample, this clonotype turned up a few times. The rearrangement joins TRBV29-1 to TRBJ2-3; D tentatively reads TRBD1 or TRBD2 (6 bases each). This CDR3 contains 13 residues. The germline V gene has CDR1 SQVTM and CDR2 ANQGSEA. V lost 8 bases and J lost 2, with 14 bases in between. The CDR3 nucleotides are TGCAGCCATCCGGGGGCCTCCACAGATACGCAGTATTTT. It encodes CSHPGASTDTQYF.

There are many counts of this clonotype. This chain connects TRBV20-1 to TRBJ2-1; TRBD1 is a possible D gene (6 bases). Per the germline V gene, CDR1 is DFQATT and CDR2 is SNEGSKA (reference sequence). V was pared by 6 bases and J by 0 bases, with 15 bases between. This CDR3 has 15 residues. The DNA for the CDR3 is TGCAGTGCCCGGGACATCGCCAACTCCTACAATGAGCAGTTCTTC. Its translation: CSARDIANSYNEQFF.

This clonotype was counted only a few times. This chain uses TRBV10-3 with TRBJ2-1; D possibly matches TRBD1 or TRBD2 (6 bases each). Deletions cut 3 bases from V and 2 bases from J, with 14 bases between. Germline V gene lookup returns CDR1 ENHRY and CDR2 SYGVKD. The CDR3 is 16 residues long. The CDR3 loop reads CAISDPGGSAYNEQFF. DNA for the CDR3: TGTGCCATCAGTGATCCCGGGGGCAGCGCCTACAATGAGCAGTTCTTC.

This clonotype was observed at least ten times. The chain joins TRBV5-1 to TRBJ2-5; tentatively, D is TRBD1 or TRBD2 (5 bases each). The V end was cut by 2 bases, the J end by 5 bases, with 10 bases between. CDR1 SGHRS and CDR2 YFSETQ come from the germline V gene. The CDR3 has 13 residues. For the CDR3, the DNA is TGCGCCAGCAGCTTCGGCAGGGACGAGACCCAGTACTTC. It yields the protein CASSFGRDETQYF.

The table lists this clonotype with a few counts. This chain uses TRBV6-2 or TRBV6-3 with TRBJ2-3; no definite D call. Germline V gene data show CDR1 as MNHEY and CDR2 as SVGEGT. The V end was cut by 2 bases, the J end by 6 bases, with 12 bases between. The CDR3 covers 14 residues. CDR3 nucleotide sequence: TGTGCCAGCAGTTACGTGACGGGTCGGGATACGCAGTATTTT. It specifies CASSYVTGRDTQYF.

The chain carries TRBV7-2 and TRBJ2-1; D is uncertain. CDR3 size: 13 residues. Trimming pared 2 bases from V and 8 bases from J, leaving 10 bases between. CDR1 and CDR2 from the germline V gene are SGHTA and FQGNSA. CDR3 sequence: CASSLKGWDEQFF. Here the CDR3 DNA reads TGTGCCAGCAGCTTAAAAGGGTGGGATGAGCAGTTCTTC. Full variable domain (missing parts from reference TRBV7-2 and TRBJ2-1): GAGVSQSPSNKVTEKGKDVELRCDPISGHTALYWYRQSLGQGLEFLIYFQGNSAPDKSGLPSDRFSAERTGGSVSTLTIQRTQQEDSAVYLCASSLKGWDEQFFGPGTRLTVL.

Worth noting for this clonotype: This sequence may be a read error, since a much larger clone differs from it by one base. The chain combines TRBV20-1 with TRBJ2-3; weak D call: TRBD2 (5 bases). Germline CDR1 DFQATT, CDR2 SNEGSKA (reference sequence). V was clipped by 5 bases and J by 2 bases, with 11 bases between them. The CDR3 sequence is 13 residues long. In DNA form, the CDR3 reads TGCAGTGCTGGACTCTTCGACACAGATACGCAGTATTTT. Amino acid sequence: CSAGLFDTDTQYF.

This clonotype was counted many times. The genes are TRBV5-6 and TRBJ2-1; maybe TRBD2 (5 bases). The CDR3 is made up of 15 amino acids. In germline, CDR1 is SGHDT, CDR2 YYEEEE. V lost 0 bases to trimming and J lost 3 bases, with 10 bases between them. CDR3 protein: CASSLATRSYNEQFF. Written as DNA, the CDR3 is TGTGCCAGCAGCTTGGCAACTAGAAGCTACAATGAGCAGTTCTTC.

This clonotype was observed a handful of times. V and J are TRBV6-2 or TRBV6-3 and TRBJ1-2; TRBD1 matches 8 bases. Germline values: CDR1 MNHEY, CDR2 SVGEGT. The ends lost 7 bases at V and 4 bases at J; junction bases unmatched: 11. The CDR3 is made up of 15 amino acids. CDR3 in DNA: TGTGCCAGCACCGGACGCAGGGGGCTCGGCTATGGCTACACCTTC. Translating it yields CASTGRRGLGYGYTF.

This clonotype was found a few times. The chain joins TRBV11-2 to TRBJ2-1; D is perhaps TRBD1 (6 bases). CDR3 size: 13 residues. Germline assignment: CDR1 SGHAT and CDR2 FQNNGV. V was pared by 2 bases and J by 7 bases, with 9 bases between. CDR3 DNA sequence: TGTGCCAGCAGCTTAAGGACAGAGAATGAGCAGTTCTTC. It is translated as CASSLRTENEQFF.

This clonotype came up many times. V usage is TRBV6-2 or TRBV6-3 and J usage is TRBJ2-1, with D possibly being TRBD1 (6 bases). The germline V and J ends were trimmed by 6 bases and 7 bases, with 31 bases remaining between them. This CDR3 is 19 amino acids long. Germline-derived CDR1 and CDR2 are MNHEY and SVGEGT. This CDR3 is CASSLVIGGGHTKANEQFF. The CDR3, as DNA: TGTGCCAGCAGCCTCGTTATAGGGGGTGGTCACACAAAGGCGAATGAGCAGTTCTTC.

This clonotype was seen more than once but under ten times. This chain connects TRBV7-9 to TRBJ1-2; TRBD1 might be the D (6 bases). Germline CDR1 SEHNR, CDR2 FQNEAQ (reference sequence). The V end was cut by 5 bases, the J end by 0 bases, with 16 bases between. The CDR3 is 16 amino acids. In DNA, the CDR3 is TGTGCCAGCAGCGGGGGCTACAGGGAAGCTAACTATGGCTACACCTTC. It yields the protein CASSGGYREANYGYTF.

This clonotype has at least ten counts. V usage is TRBV20-1 and J usage is TRBJ2-7; 7 bases are a match to TRBD1. This CDR3 is 14 amino acids long. V trimming: 3 bases; J trimming: 0 bases; junction bases outside the gene matches: 5. Germline-derived CDR1 and CDR2 are DFQATT and SNEGSKA (reference sequence). The CDR3 sequence is CSARPGQVSYEQYF. The CDR3 region has the DNA TGCAGTGCTAGGCCCGGACAGGTCTCCTACGAGCAGTACTTC.

A remark on this clonotype: This may be a read error: a much more frequent sequence differs by one nucleotide. This chain joins TRBV20-1 and TRBJ1-1, with D unclear. This CDR3 is built from 13 residues. Germline CDR1 DFQATT, CDR2 SNEGSKA (reference sequence). CDR3 bases: TGCAGTGATAGAACCCCGAGGAACACTGAAGCTTTCTTT. Residues: CSDRTPRNTEAFF.

J is TRBJ1-5 and V is TRBV29-1, with D unresolved. The CDR3 length is 11 residues. Between the trimmed V and J ends, which lost 4 bases and 11 bases, there was a span of 12 bases. Germline V CDR1 and CDR2: SQVTM, ANQGSEA. The CDR3 bases are TGCAGCGTTGGGGAGGGAATGGCCCAGCATTTT. This translates into CSVGEGMAQHF.

The V call is TRBV5-1, the J call TRBJ2-1, with 9 bases aligning to TRBD1. The CDR3 has 17 amino acids. V lost 0 bases and J lost 6; bases outside the gene matches: 10. The germline V gene encodes CDR1 SGHRS and CDR2 YFSETQ. This chain's CDR3 is CASSLGSGQGYANEQFF. For the CDR3, the DNA is TGCGCCAGCAGCTTGGGATCTGGACAGGGGTATGCCAATGAGCAGTTCTTC.

This clonotype came up many times. The J gene is TRBJ1-1, the V gene TRBV7-9; D is undetermined. The V end lost 3 bases, the J end lost 2 bases, and 4 bases lay between the germline ends. Germline assignment: CDR1 SEHNR and CDR2 FQNEAQ (reference sequence). This CDR3 is built from 12 residues. CDR3 in amino acids: CASSFGNTEAFF. CDR3 DNA sequence: TGTGCCAGCAGCTTTGGAAACACTGAAGCTTTCTTT.